This is a list of T cell receptor beta chains from one sample in a study of T-cell reconstitution after alpha-beta-depleted transplantation in children. Via MiXCR, TCRdb re-called the PCR reads, giving one row per CDR3 protein. The data hold around 440,000 distinct CDR3 sequences, with 8% to 11% observed a single time. The material sequenced was PBMCs, taken before TCRalphabeta/CD19-depleted stem cell transplant. The source of these receptors is a child aged 2-15 years with inherited bone marrow failure, due to receive a stem cell transplant. Each CDR3 is given without its conserved first and last residue. Expanded clones get a size class; other rows say once, few or many, or leave the size out.

v_gene: TRBV12-3/TRBV12-4
abundance: -
CDR3aa: ASSLGKHRVAGANVLT

v_gene: TRBV29-1
abundance: many
CDR3aa: SVEKGTGELF

v_gene: TRBV7-2
abundance: few
CDR3aa: ASSSAGLAGFYEQY

v_gene: TRBV29-1
abundance: many
CDR3aa: SALAGEYDEQY

v_gene: TRBV30
abundance: many
CDR3aa: ASQGGDTQY

v_gene: TRBV4-2
abundance: few
CDR3aa: ASSQTHRDRNEKLF

v_gene: TRBV5-1
abundance: -
CDR3aa: ASSLLLAGDMAYNEQF

v_gene: TRBV2
abundance: few
CDR3aa: ASSGVALAGGLIV

v_gene: TRBV4-3
abundance: many
CDR3aa: ASSQDAGGSSYNSPLY

v_gene: TRBV5-4
abundance: few
CDR3aa: ASRHNLSPNTEAF

v_gene: TRBV15
abundance: many
CDR3aa: ATSRLLSGSNNEQF

v_gene: TRBV7-9
abundance: few
CDR3aa: ASSSGDTDEQY

v_gene: TRBV27
abundance: many
CDR3aa: ASRDRMADTQY

v_gene: TRBV5-1
abundance: many
CDR3aa: ASSEQGRETQY

v_gene: TRBV20-1
abundance: many
CDR3aa: SARDSRTSGTGGELF

v_gene: TRBV30
abundance: -
CDR3aa: AWSVGGPNYGYT

v_gene: TRBV6-5
abundance: many
CDR3aa: ASTLGGPNTGELF

v_gene: TRBV7-2
abundance: many
CDR3aa: ASSSVYAGAYDEQF

v_gene: TRBV2
abundance: many
CDR3aa: ASRADRVGTDTQY

v_gene: TRBV7-9
abundance: many
CDR3aa: ASSLETEAF

v_gene: TRBV15
abundance: many
CDR3aa: ATSRERTDFYEQY

v_gene: TRBV7-2
abundance: many
CDR3aa: ASSFGPAGNEQY

v_gene: TRBV5-5
abundance: many
CDR3aa: ASSQISDTQY

v_gene: TRBV25-1
abundance: many
CDR3aa: ASSEGDLYEQY

v_gene: TRBV10-3
abundance: many
CDR3aa: AISESPPRTGDNIQY

v_gene: TRBV6-1
abundance: -
CDR3aa: ASKYGNFDNEQF